Below, 18 T cell receptor beta chains from the same sample are listed, as sequenced in a study of T-cell reconstitution after alpha-beta-depleted transplantation in children. Unique molecular identifiers were incorporated when the TCRbeta library was constructed. TCRdb ran MiXCR on the PCR reads and lists one entry per CDR3 protein. The sample consists of around 960,000 distinct CDR3 sequences, under 30% of them appearing once. The specimen comprised PBMCs, mostly from graft donor cells, sampled 360 days after TCRalphabeta/CD19-depleted stem cell transplant. The source of these receptors is a boy under two years old who had a stem cell transplant for SCID, so the T cells may come from the graft donor.

V gene TRBV15 combines with J gene TRBJ2-5; D gene uncertain. Trimming removed 0 bases from V and 5 bases from J, with 13 bases in between. The CDR3 is 15 amino acids. CDR1 and CDR2 (germline): LNHNV, YYDKDF (reference sequence). This CDR3 is CATSRDPGLGETQYF. The CDR3 DNA follows: TGTGCCACCAGCAGAGATCCCGGGTTGGGGGAGACCCAGTACTTC. The full variable domain, with the rest looked up from reference TRBV15 and TRBJ2-5, is DAMVIQNPRYQVTQFGKPVTLSCSQTLNHNVMYWYQQKSSQAPKLLFHYYDKDFNNEADTPDNFQSRRPNTSFCFLDIRSPGLGDTAMYLCATSRDPGLGETQYFGPGTRLLVL.

Ten or more counts support this clonotype. CDR3 sequence reads: CATQGSSYEQYF. CDR3 bases: TGTGCCACACAGGGATCATCCTACGAGCAGTACTTC. The gene calls are TRBV5-6 and TRBJ2-7; TRBD1 is a possible D gene (6 bases). Deletions cut 9 bases from V and 1 base from J, with 11 bases between. The CDR3 totals 12 residues. Germline CDR1 SGHDT, CDR2 YYEEEE. The whole variable domain, remainder taken from reference TRBV5-6 and TRBJ2-7, is DAGVTQSPTHLIKTRGQQVTLRCSPKSGHDTVSWYQQALGQGPQFIFQYYEEEERQRGNFPDRFSGHQFPNYSSELNVNALLLGDSALYLCATQGSSYEQYFGPGTRLTVT.

The CDR3 loop reads CASSQDGTSGGGTQYF. CDR3 coding DNA: TGTGCCAGCAGCCAAGATGGGACTAGCGGGGGAGGGACGCAGTATTTT. The V call is TRBV3-1, the J call TRBJ2-3; the match to TRBD2 covers 14 bases. The CDR3 spans 16 residues. The germline V gene encodes CDR1 LGHDT and CDR2 YNNKEL (reference sequence). The J segment lost 9 bases and the V segment lost 0 bases, leaving 5 bases of the junction unmatched.

The DNA of the CDR3 is TGTGCCAGCAGTCCGAGCGTCGGGACTACCGTCTACGAGCAGTACTTC. This gives the protein CASSPSVGTTVYEQYF. The chain uses TRBV6-1 and TRBJ2-7; 7 nucleotides match TRBD2. V shed 5 bases, J shed 3 bases, and the junction held 13 bases outside the gene matches. Germline V gene data show CDR1 as MNHNS and CDR2 as SASEGT. CDR3 length: 16 amino acids.

This clonotype has a handful of counts. The chain links TRBV2 to TRBJ1-2; a weak D match, TRBD1 (5 bases). This CDR3 spans 14 amino acids. Germline CDR1 reads SNHLY; CDR2 reads FYNNEI. The germline V and J ends were trimmed by 5 bases and 4 bases, with 14 bases remaining between them. The CDR3 reads CASSTTTVSYGYTF. CDR3 bases: TGTGCCAGCAGTACCACGACAGTCAGCTATGGCTACACCTTC. Looking up the rest from reference TRBV2 and TRBJ1-2 gives the full variable domain: EPEVTQTPSHQVTQMGQEVILRCVPISNHLYFYWYRQILGQKVEFLVSFYNNEISEKSEIFDDQFSVERPDGSNFTLKIRSTKLEDSAMYFCASSTTTVSYGYTFGSGTRLTVV.

The table lists this clonotype with a count of one. The rearrangement links TRBV27 to TRBJ2-7, with D possibly matching TRBD2 (5 bases). Trimming left V 5 bases short and J 3 bases short, with 17 bases between. Per the germline V gene, CDR1 is MNHEY and CDR2 is SMNVEV (reference sequence). There are 15 residues in the CDR3. CDR3 nucleotides: TGTGCCAGCAGTCCGGGGTTCCAGAGCTTCTACGAGCAGTACTTC. It translates to CASSPGFQSFYEQYF.

The V and J genes are TRBV19 and TRBJ1-6; D not certain. Germline assignment: CDR1 LNHDA and CDR2 SQIVND (reference sequence). This CDR3 contains 14 residues. Between the trimmed V and J ends, which lost 1 base and 7 bases, there was a span of 8 bases. The CDR3 DNA is TGTGCCAGTAGTATAGTCGGGGAGAATTCACCCCTCCACTTT. Translated: CASSIVGENSPLHF.

The chain employs TRBV2 and TRBJ2-7, with 7 positions matching TRBD2. The CDR3 sequence is 14 residues long. J lost 1 base, V lost 6 bases, and 6 bases had no gene match. Germline V CDR1 and CDR2: SNHLY, FYNNEI. The CDR3 region has the DNA TGTGCCAGCAGCTGGGGGGGTCCTTCCTACGAGCAGTACTTC. The encoded protein is CASSWGGPSYEQYF.

The rearrangement links TRBV4-1 to TRBJ2-1, with 12 bases lining up with TRBD1. This CDR3 is 16 amino acids long. The germline V gene encodes CDR1 MGHRA and CDR2 YSYEKL. V lost 1 base, J lost 4 bases, and 2 bases stayed unmatched. CDR3 sequence: CASSQGDRGQYNEQFF. In DNA, the CDR3 is TGCGCCAGCAGCCAAGGGGACAGGGGGCAATACAATGAGCAGTTCTTC.

The chain recombines TRBV15 with TRBJ1-3; the D is unclear. The germline gives CDR1 LNHNV, CDR2 YYDKDF (reference sequence). The CDR3 consists of 14 residues. Trimming pared 1 base from V and 2 bases from J, leaving 6 bases between. The DNA of the CDR3 is TGTGCCACCAGCAGAGGCGGAGCTGGAAACACCATATATTTT. This sequence encodes CATSRGGAGNTIYF.

The chain employs TRBV6-2 or TRBV6-3 and TRBJ2-7; D assignment may be TRBD1 or TRBD2 (5 bases each). V was cut by 6 bases and J by 3 bases, with 9 bases left in between. CDR1 is MNHEY, CDR2 SVGEGT, per germline. This CDR3 contains 12 residues. The CDR3 DNA follows: TGTGCCAGCAGGAGGGACGACTACGAGCAGTACTTC. As protein: CASRRDDYEQYF.

The chain combines TRBV5-1 with TRBJ2-3; 7 positions agree with TRBD1. After removal of 4 bases from V and 4 bases from J, the junction contained 9 bases not matched to a gene. Germline CDR1 and CDR2: SGHRS and YFSETQ. There are 15 residues in the CDR3. CDR3 in amino acids: CASSTDRVIPDTQYF. CDR3 sequence (DNA): TGCGCCAGCAGCACCGACAGGGTCATTCCAGATACGCAGTATTTT.

This clonotype has more than one count but fewer than ten. The chain links TRBV29-1 to TRBJ2-1; 9 bases fit TRBD2. The CDR3 is 14 residues long. J was trimmed by 8 bases and V by 8 bases; bases with no gene match: 13. CDR1 is SQVTM, CDR2 ANQGSEA, per germline. CDR3 nucleotide sequence: TGCAGCAGCTTCGGGCGGGGGGGCCTGGATGAGCAGTTCTTC. It encodes CSSFGRGGLDEQFF.

The rearrangement joins TRBV12-3 or TRBV12-4 to TRBJ2-7; a possible D gene is TRBD1 (6 bases). The CDR3 has 15 residues. V was shortened by 3 bases and J by 0 bases, with 12 bases between the two germline ends. The chain's CDR3 is CASSFGTPSSYEQYF. CDR3 DNA sequence: TGTGCCAGCAGTTTCGGGACACCGAGCTCCTACGAGCAGTACTTC.

V usage is TRBV12-3 or TRBV12-4 and J usage is TRBJ2-3; no firm D call. Trimming removed 3 bases from V and 2 bases from J, with 6 bases in between. The CDR3 covers 13 residues. The CDR3 DNA reads TGTGCCAGCAGTTTCCCCTACACAGATACGCAGTATTTT. Translated: CASSFPYTDTQYF.

This clonotype was detected a few times. The chain combines TRBV15 with TRBJ2-7, with D unclear. Trimming removed 0 bases from V and 1 base from J, with 4 bases in between. The V gene's germline CDR1 is LNHNV and CDR2 YYDKDF (reference sequence). The CDR3 consists of 13 residues. The CDR3 protein is CATSRDDSYEQYF. The CDR3 nucleotides are TGTGCCACCAGCAGAGACGATTCCTACGAGCAGTACTTC.

CDR3: CSLTGGFTDTQYF. The CDR3 coding sequence is TGCAGCCTGACGGGGGGTTTCACAGATACGCAGTATTTT. This rearrangement joins TRBV20-1 to TRBJ2-3; 7 bases fit TRBD2. The germline CDR1 and CDR2 sequences are DFQATT and SNEGSKA (reference sequence). The CDR3 is 13 residues long.

The chain carries TRBV20-1 and TRBJ2-5; the D gene could be TRBD1 or TRBD2 (5 bases each). The CDR3 is made up of 17 amino acids. V was pared by 0 bases and J by 2 bases, with 19 bases between. Germline lookup yields CDR1 DFQATT and CDR2 SNEGSKA (reference sequence). CDR3 residues: CSARDFVRGLWQETQYF. In nucleotides, the CDR3 is TGCAGTGCTAGAGATTTTGTGAGGGGTCTCTGGCAAGAGACCCAGTACTTC.